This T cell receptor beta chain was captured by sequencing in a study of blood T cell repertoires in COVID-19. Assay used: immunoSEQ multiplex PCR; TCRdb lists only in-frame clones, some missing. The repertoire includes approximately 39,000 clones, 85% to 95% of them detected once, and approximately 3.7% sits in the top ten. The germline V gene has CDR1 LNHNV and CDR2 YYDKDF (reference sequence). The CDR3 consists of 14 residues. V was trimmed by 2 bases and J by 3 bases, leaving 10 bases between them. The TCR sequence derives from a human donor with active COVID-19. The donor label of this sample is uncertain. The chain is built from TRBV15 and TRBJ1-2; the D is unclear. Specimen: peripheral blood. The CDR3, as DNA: TGTGCCACCAGCAGAAAGCTCCAGGACTATGGCTACACCTTC. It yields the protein CATSRKLQDYGYTF.